Described below is a single T cell receptor beta chain sequence and its context. Its target antigen remains unknown. No base-level quality is on record; no much larger clone is a single base apart. Libraries were made using 5' RACE. TCRdb records Illumina HiSeq 2000 as the sequencer. A universal primer binding site was introduced by template switching, and a unique molecular identifier was present in the final cDNA, enabling accurate counting of TCR cDNA molecules. Specific primers in the conserved constant-segment region were used to synthesize first-strand cDNA for TCR alpha and beta chains. To control for contamination, each cDNA library was double barcoded with a SMART-Mk sample barcode plus Illumina barcodes. TruSeq adapter sequences, together with Illumina sample barcodes, were added in two successive PCR steps. The Illumina HiSeq platform was used with custom primers to sequence TCR alpha and beta cDNA libraries. Processing in the source paper ran as follows. Raw reads were processed with MiGEC to extract unique molecular identifiers, and MiXCR was used to determine CDR3 positions. For each individual, recombination models were inferred using an EM algorithm with the repgenHMM and IGoR tools. The tcR package in R was used for shared clonotype analysis, with sharing normalized by the product of cloneset sizes. Out-of-frame nonproductive sequences were analyzed to study raw recombination free of thymic and clonal selection effects. The public reads were reprocessed in TCRdb via fastp at Q25 and MiXCR, keeping in-frame beta chains. When rows share a CDR3 protein, they turn into one entry using the most common DNA and genes. Here the V and J calls rest on TCRdb's processing, not on the authors' analysis. This sample gives about 690,000 distinct CDR3 sequences in total; over 5% of them show up just once. The top ten constitute 1.5% to 2% of the sample.

The CDR3 has 15 amino acids, counting the end cysteine and phenylalanine. Of all the DNA, just the CDR3 is kept, 45 bases in frame from base 1. Clipping removes 6 bases from V and 4 bases from J, with 5 as the unmatched junction base count. This sample stems from a study of identical twins (dated by TCRdb to 2015 to 2016). Describing the broader study: The study deep-sequenced TCR alpha and beta repertoires from monozygotic twins, unrelated adults of various ages and cord blood to test whether fetal clonotypes persist. Replicate twin experiments were performed at different times using different library preparation protocols to rule out contamination. Paper-wide results and their limitations: Zero-insertion analyses could be partly confounded by invariant T cells such as MAIT and iNKT, although diverse VJ usage argued against such confounding for most clonotypes. Compared with coincidental sharing between unrelated individuals, out-of-frame TCR alpha sequences shared between twins showed an excess of sequences with low generation probability. Because the same donors could not be followed over many years, the conclusions depended on cross-sectional statistical analysis. Fewer insertions were carried by abundant cord blood beta clonotypes, a similar but weaker trend appeared in young adult naive repertoires, and no such trend appeared in memory repertoires. In beta out-of-frame sequences, excess twin sharing was weaker, because having fewer shared sequences lowered the signal-to-noise ratio. In monozygotic twins, recombination models systematically underestimated out-of-frame TCR alpha sharing, but the models matched the sharing seen between unrelated individuals.

Only healthy Caucasian donors were included. The study also sequenced three unrelated non-twin adults: a male aged 18 to 30, a male aged 50 to 59 and a female aged 50 to 59. Miltenyi CD45RO+ enrichment and human naive T-cell isolation kits were used to isolate memory (CD45RO+) and naive T cells from PBMC. The origin of this receptor is a man aged 18 to 29 in good health. The chain is made from TRBV12-3 or TRBV12-4 and TRBJ2-3, and TRBD2 matches 12 of the central bases. The sequenced sample consisted of naive T cells sorted from blood. The label giving this sample's cell subset or site can be read as: cells isolated with a human naive T-cell isolation kit. The nucleotides read TGTGCCAGCAGCGGACTAGCGGGAATGGCAGATACGCAGTATTTT. It specifies CASSGLAGMADTQYF.